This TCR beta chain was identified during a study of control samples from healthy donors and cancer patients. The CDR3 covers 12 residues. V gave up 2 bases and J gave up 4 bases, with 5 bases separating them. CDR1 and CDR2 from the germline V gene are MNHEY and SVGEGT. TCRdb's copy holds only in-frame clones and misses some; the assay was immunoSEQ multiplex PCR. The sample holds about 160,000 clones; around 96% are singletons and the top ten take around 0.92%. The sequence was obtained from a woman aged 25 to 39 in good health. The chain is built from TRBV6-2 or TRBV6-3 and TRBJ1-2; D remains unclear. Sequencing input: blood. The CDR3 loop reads CASSYRSYGYTF. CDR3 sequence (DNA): TGTGCCAGCAGTTACAGGAGCTATGGCTACACCTTC.